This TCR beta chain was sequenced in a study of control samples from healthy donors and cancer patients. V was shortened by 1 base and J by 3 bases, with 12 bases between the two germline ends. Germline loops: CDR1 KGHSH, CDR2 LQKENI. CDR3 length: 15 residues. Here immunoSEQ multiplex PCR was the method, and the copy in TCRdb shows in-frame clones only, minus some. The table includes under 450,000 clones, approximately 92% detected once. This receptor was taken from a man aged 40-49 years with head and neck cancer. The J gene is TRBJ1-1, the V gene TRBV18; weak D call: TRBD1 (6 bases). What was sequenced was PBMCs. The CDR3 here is CASSPLAGDYTEAFF. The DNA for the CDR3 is TGTGCCAGCTCACCACTGGCAGGGGACTACACTGAAGCTTTCTTT.